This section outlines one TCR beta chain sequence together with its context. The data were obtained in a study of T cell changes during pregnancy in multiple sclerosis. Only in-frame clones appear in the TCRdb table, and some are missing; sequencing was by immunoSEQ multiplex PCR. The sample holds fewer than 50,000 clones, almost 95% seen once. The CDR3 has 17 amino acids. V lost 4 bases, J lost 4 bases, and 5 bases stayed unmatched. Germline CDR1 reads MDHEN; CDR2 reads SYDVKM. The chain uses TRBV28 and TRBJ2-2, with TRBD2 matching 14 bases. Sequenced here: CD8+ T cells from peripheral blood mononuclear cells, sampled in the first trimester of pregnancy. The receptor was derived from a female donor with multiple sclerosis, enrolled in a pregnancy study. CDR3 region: CASSSATSGRGTGELFF. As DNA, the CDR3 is TGTGCCAGCAGTTCCGCGACTAGCGGGAGGGGCACCGGGGAGCTGTTTTTT.